Given below is one TCR beta chain in context. The CDR3 has 15 amino acids. From germline, CDR1 is MNHEY and CDR2 SMNVEV (reference sequence). The ends lost 4 bases at V and 2 bases at J; junction bases unmatched: 5. Original processing methods: Reference gene primer amplification gave estimated nucleated cell counts. Sequencing was performed with immunoSEQ multiplex PCR; in TCRdb, only in-frame clones are kept and a portion is missing. Clone size and V and J calls were adopted from that table, with D and trimming inferred from the DNA. The sample consists of 250,000 to 300,000 clones, roughly nine tenths of them appearing once. This sample is part of a study of blood T cell repertoires in COVID-19.

The sample taken for sequencing was peripheral blood. This receptor was obtained from a man in his forties or fifties with acute or convalescent COVID-19. The chain has TRBV27 and TRBJ2-3, with 8 bases that match TRBD1. CDR3 sequence reads: CASSSGQGATDTQYF. The CDR3 DNA follows: TGTGCCAGCAGTTCAGGACAGGGAGCCACAGATACGCAGTATTTT.